The 9 T cell receptor beta chains below were found in one sample sequenced in a study of CD8+CD57+ T cells in acquired aplastic anemia listed by TCRdb under 2018. The data were produced on an Illumina HiSeq 2000. Profiling of TCR beta VDJ combinations and CDR3 sequences used genomic DNA as the template. Clones were called with MiXCR by TCRdb after fastp trimmed the public reads at Q25, and only in-frame beta chains were retained. Every entry covers one CDR3 protein and lists the most common genes and DNA from its rows. This sample lists 400,000 to 450,000 distinct CDR3 sequences; about two thirds were detected once. Together, the top ten hold more than 3.5% of the sample. What was sequenced was sorted CD4+, CD8+, or CD8+CD57+ T cells (not recorded which) from PBMCs. These receptor sequences come from a human donor in good health, serving as a control.

This clonotype turned up a few times. The conserved final phenylalanine or tryptophan is absent from the CDR3, which likely points to a read error. V and J are TRBV19 and TRBJ1-2, with D tentatively TRBD1 (6 bases). Germline V CDR1 and CDR2: LNHDA, SQIVND (reference sequence). V was clipped by 7 bases and J by 4 bases, with 16 bases between them. The length of the CDR3 is 14 residues. CDR3 bases: TGTGCCAGTACCCCACATGGAGGGGGCTATGGCTACACCCTC. Translating gives CASTPHGGGYGYTL.

This clonotype has a count of ten or more. This rearrangement joins TRBV9 to TRBJ1-4; D perhaps matches TRBD1 (5 bases). The ends were cut back, 4 bases at V and 6 bases at J, with 13 bases in the middle. The CDR3 is 14 residues long. The germline gives CDR1 SGDLS, CDR2 YYNGEE. CDR3 DNA sequence: TGTGCCAGCAGCCCCGACGGGGGTGATGAAAAACTGTTTTTT. It specifies CASSPDGGDEKLFF.

The chain joins TRBV7-3 to TRBJ1-1; perhaps TRBD1 as D (6 bases). The V and J ends lost 5 bases and 11 bases respectively, with 30 bases between them. Germline V CDR1 and CDR2: SGHTA, FQGTGA. This CDR3 has 17 residues. CDR3 in DNA: TGTGCCAGCAGCCCGAAGACAGGCCTGGATAATAGCGATGTGGCTTTCTTT. The encoded protein is CASSPKTGLDNSDVAFF.

V is TRBV20-1 and J is TRBJ2-7; TRBD1 matches 9 bases. Germline V CDR1 and CDR2: DFQATT, SNEGSKA (reference sequence). The CDR3 is made up of 14 amino acids. Trimming removed 6 bases from V and 2 bases from J; junction bases left unmatched: 8. The CDR3 loop reads CSASRTGVPYEQYF. DNA of the CDR3: TGCAGTGCCAGTCGGACAGGGGTCCCCTACGAGCAGTACTTC.

To note about this clonotype: The limits of the CDR3 on the DNA are not certain, so only TCRdb's listed CDR3 is given. This chain joins TRBV7-2 and TRBJ1-3; TRBD1 is the table's D call and was not checked against the DNA. The CDR3 sequence runs 14 residues, both termini included. The V gene's germline CDR1 is SGHTA and CDR2 FQGNSA. CDR3 sequence: CASSLQGPGAFFGF.

This clonotype has at least ten counts. The CDR3 loop reads CASSADGPRTVHF. The CDR3 nucleotides are TGTGCCAGCAGTGCCGACGGGCCTAGGACGGTACATTTT. The chain has TRBV6-6 and TRBJ1-5; D ambiguous. Between the trimmed V and J ends, which lost 5 bases and 16 bases, there was a span of 21 bases. The CDR3 runs 13 residues. The V gene's germline CDR1 is MNHNY and CDR2 SVGAGI (reference sequence).

The J gene is TRBJ2-5, the V gene TRBV24-1; 9 nucleotides align to TRBD2. After removal of 4 bases from V and 4 bases from J, the junction contained 12 bases not matched to a gene. Per germline, CDR1 KGHDR and CDR2 SFDVKD. This CDR3 has 17 amino acids. The CDR3 loop reads CATSDHAGGRDGETQYF. Here the CDR3 DNA reads TGTGCCACCAGTGACCATGCGGGGGGGAGGGATGGAGAGACCCAGTACTTC.

This clonotype was counted only a few times. The DNA for the CDR3 is TGCGCCAGCAGCAGCCCGGACAGGGGGTCAGGTGAGCAGTTCTTC. Its translation: CASSSPDRGSGEQFF. The rearrangement joins TRBV5-1 to TRBJ2-1, with 10 bases identical to TRBD1. Trimming took 4 bases from V and 9 from J; bases not matched to a gene: 10. Germline lookup yields CDR1 SGHRS and CDR2 YFSETQ. This CDR3 contains 15 residues. Full variable domain (rest looked up from reference TRBV5-1 and TRBJ2-1): KAGVTQTPRYLIKTRGQQVTLSCSPISGHRSVSWYQQTPGQGLQFLFEYFSETQRNKGNFPGRFSGRQFSNSRSEMNVSTLELGDSALYLCASSSPDRGSGEQFFGPGTRLTVL.

In the case of this clonotype: This is likely a read error, given that the CDR3 carries no conserved phenylalanine or tryptophan at its end. The limits of the CDR3 on the DNA are not certain, so only TCRdb's listed CDR3 is given. The rearrangement links TRBV7-8 to TRBJ1-6; TRBD1 is the table's D call, not checked against the DNA. The CDR3 is 13 amino acids in total, end residues counted. Germline V gene lookup returns CDR1 SGHVS and CDR2 FQNEAQ. This CDR3 is CASSRGPGATPHV.